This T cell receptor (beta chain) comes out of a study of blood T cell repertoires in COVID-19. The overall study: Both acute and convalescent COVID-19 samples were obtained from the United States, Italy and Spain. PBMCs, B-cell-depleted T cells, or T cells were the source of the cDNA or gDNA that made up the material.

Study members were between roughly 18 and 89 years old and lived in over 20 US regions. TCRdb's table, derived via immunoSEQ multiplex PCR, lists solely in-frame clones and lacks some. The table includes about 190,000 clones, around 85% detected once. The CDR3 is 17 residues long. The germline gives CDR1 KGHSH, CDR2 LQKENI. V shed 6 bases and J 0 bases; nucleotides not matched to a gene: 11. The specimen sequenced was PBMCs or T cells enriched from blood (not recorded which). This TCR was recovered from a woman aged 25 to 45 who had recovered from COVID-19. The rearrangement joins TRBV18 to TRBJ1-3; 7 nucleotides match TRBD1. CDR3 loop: CASSSRGTGASGNTIYF. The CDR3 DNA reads TGTGCCAGCTCGTCTCGGGGCACAGGGGCCTCTGGAAACACCATATATTTT.